The 27 T cell receptor beta chains presented below share a single source sample, sequenced in a study of OX40 agonist ivuxolimab in advanced cancers. Assay used: immunoSEQ multiplex PCR; TCRdb lists only in-frame clones, some missing. The sample consists of about 130,000 clones, 85% to 95% of them appearing once. The sequencing here drew on CD4+ or CD8+ T cells sorted from blood, taken in a trial of the OX40 agonist ivuxolimab. The receptors here all came from an adult with an advanced solid tumor such as melanoma, head and neck, liver or kidney cancer.

The chain couples TRBV7-8 to TRBJ2-7; D may be TRBD2 (6 bases). V gave up 4 bases and J gave up 6 bases, with 13 bases separating them. Per the germline V gene, CDR1 is SGHVS and CDR2 is FQNEAQ. There are 13 residues in the CDR3. The CDR3, as DNA: TGTGCCAGCAGCTCCACCGGAGGGATCGAGCAGTACTTC. This encodes CASSSTGGIEQYF.

J is TRBJ2-5 and V is TRBV4-1; possibly TRBD2 for D (5 bases). Germline values: CDR1 MGHRA, CDR2 YSYEKL. The CDR3 contains 16 residues. Trimming left V 3 bases short and J 4 bases short, with 18 bases between. CDR3 nucleotides: TGCGCCAGCAGCCAGAGCGGTTACCTCCGGGGAGAGACCCAGTACTTC. It translates to CASSQSGYLRGETQYF.

On this clone: A junction boundary mismatches the germline segment, possibly from a read error. The chain is built from TRBV7-3 and TRBJ2-3, with D unresolved. CDR1 and CDR2 (germline): SGHTA, FQGTGA. This CDR3 spans 13 amino acids. The CDR3 region is CASSLKTADTQYF. Written as DNA, the CDR3 is TGTGCCAGCAGTTTAAAGACTGCAGATACGCAGTATTTT.

This clone was seen a single time. This rearrangement joins TRBV12-5 to TRBJ1-2; TRBD1 agrees at 7 bases. V lost 0 bases, J lost 6 bases, and 4 bases stayed unmatched. The CDR3 is 14 amino acids. The germline V gene has CDR1 LGHNT and CDR2 FRNRAP. The CDR3 sequence is CASGLVQGEDGYTF. The CDR3, as DNA: TGTGCTAGTGGTTTGGTCCAGGGGGAAGATGGCTACACCTTC.

The J gene is TRBJ1-1, the V gene TRBV7-2, with D unresolved. This CDR3 is built from 12 residues. V dropped 0 bases and J dropped 11 bases, with 10 bases sitting between them. Germline loops: CDR1 SGHTA, CDR2 FQGNSA. The CDR3 reads CASSLAAGNAFF. For the CDR3, the DNA is TGTGCCAGCAGCTTAGCGGCGGGGAATGCTTTCTTT.

In its sample, this clone was seen once. CDR3 bases: TGTGCCAGCAGTTTATTTTTGAGTAGCATCAGATCCGAGCAGTACTTC. This sequence encodes CASSLFLSSIRSEQYF. The chain carries TRBV27 and TRBJ2-7; D gene uncertain. The germline CDR1 and CDR2 sequences are MNHEY and SMNVEV (reference sequence). Trimming cost V 1 base and J 6 bases, with 19 bases left between them. CDR3 length: 16 residues.

The rearrangement uses TRBV6-5 and TRBJ1-3; no firm D call. This CDR3 is 15 amino acids long. CDR1 and CDR2 (germline): MNHEY, SVGAGI. V gave up 0 bases and J gave up 8 bases, with 14 bases separating them. CDR3 region: CASSYSDAGGHTIYF. The DNA of the CDR3 is TGTGCCAGCAGTTACTCGGACGCAGGCGGACACACCATATATTTT.

The rearrangement joins TRBV6-5 to TRBJ2-1; D is unclear. This CDR3 spans 12 amino acids. V gave up 6 bases and J gave up 9 bases, with 12 bases separating them. Germline-derived CDR1 and CDR2 are MNHEY and SVGAGI. CDR3 protein: CASSASLAEQFF. In DNA, the CDR3 is TGTGCCAGCAGCGCCTCACTGGCTGAGCAGTTCTTC.

The chain carries TRBV2 and TRBJ1-1, with TRBD1 identical over 8 bases. This CDR3 has 13 amino acids. Losses at the gene ends were 7 bases for V and 1 base for J; bases not matched to a gene: 2. In germline, CDR1 is SNHLY, CDR2 FYNNEI. The CDR3 reads CASTTGGNTEAFF. The CDR3 region has the DNA TGTGCCAGCACAACAGGGGGGAACACTGAAGCTTTCTTT.

V and J are TRBV29-1 and TRBJ1-2; perhaps TRBD1 as D (5 bases). Germline V gives CDR1 SQVTM, CDR2 ANQGSEA. The ends were cut back, 4 bases at V and 7 bases at J, with 7 bases in the middle. CDR3 length equals 10 residues. In nucleotides, the CDR3 is TGCAGCGTTGCCGGGGGTGGCTACACCTTC. Translated, it gives CSVAGGGYTF. The whole variable domain, filled in from reference TRBV29-1 and TRBJ1-2, reads SAVISQKPSRDICQRGTSLTIQCQVDSQVTMMFWYRQQPGQSLTLIATANQGSEATYESGFVIDKFPISRPNLTFSTLTVSNMSPEDSSIYLCSVAGGGYTFGSGTRLTVV.

The chain employs TRBV20-1 and TRBJ2-5; D might be TRBD2 (5 bases). CDR1 and CDR2 from the germline V gene are DFQATT and SNEGSKA (reference sequence). The V end was cut by 3 bases, the J end by 11 bases, with 13 bases between. The CDR3 loop spans 11 amino acids. The CDR3 nucleotides are TGCAGTGCTAGTACCGCGAGGGAGCAGTACTTC. This codes for CSASTAREQYF.

The rearrangement joins TRBV5-1 to TRBJ2-3; D is possibly TRBD2 (6 bases). CDR3 length: 15 amino acids. CDR1 and CDR2 (germline): SGHRS, YFSETQ. V gave up 4 bases and J gave up 4 bases, with 16 bases separating them. The CDR3 sequence: CASSGILAVADTQYF. The CDR3 DNA reads as TGCGCCAGCAGCGGGATACTAGCAGTGGCAGATACGCAGTATTTT.

This clone was recorded only once. The chain has TRBV7-8 and TRBJ1-6; D not certain. Germline assignment: CDR1 SGHVS and CDR2 FQNEAQ. Deletions cut 4 bases from V and 8 bases from J, with 15 bases between. This CDR3 is 15 amino acids long. CDR3 in amino acids: CASSSQERRDSPLHF. The CDR3, as DNA: TGTGCCAGCAGCTCCCAGGAAAGGCGAGATTCACCCCTCCACTTT.

The chain has TRBV18 and TRBJ2-2; D gene unclear. Germline V gives CDR1 KGHSH, CDR2 LQKENI. CDR3 length: 15 residues. With 0 bases removed from V and 7 bases from J, the gap between germline ends came to 12 bases. The CDR3 reads CASSPPSLPGGELFF. DNA for the CDR3: TGTGCCAGCTCACCACCGAGTCTGCCGGGCGGGGAGCTGTTTTTT.

The chain carries TRBV5-1 and TRBJ1-2; D remains unclear. The CDR3 runs 13 residues. The germline V gene encodes CDR1 SGHRS and CDR2 YFSETQ. The ends were cut back, 5 bases at V and 2 bases at J, with 10 bases in the middle. The CDR3 coding sequence is TGCGCCAGCAGAGCTCCAACAAACTATGGCTACACCTTC. Translating it yields CASRAPTNYGYTF. The variable domain in full, completed from reference TRBV5-1 and TRBJ1-2, reads KAGVTQTPRYLIKTRGQQVTLSCSPISGHRSVSWYQQTPGQGLQFLFEYFSETQRNKGNFPGRFSGRQFSNSRSEMNVSTLELGDSALYLCASRAPTNYGYTFGSGTRLTVV.

V gene TRBV27 combines with J gene TRBJ1-2; D remains unclear. Germline V CDR1 and CDR2: MNHEY, SMNVEV (reference sequence). The CDR3 totals 15 residues. V shed 5 bases and J shed 0 bases, with 13 bases lying between them. The CDR3 sequence is CASSGGTATNYGYTF. The CDR3 region has the DNA TGTGCCAGCAGTGGCGGCACGGCCACTAACTATGGCTACACCTTC.

CDR3 loop: CAWNKGTYEQYF. CDR3 nucleotide sequence: TGTGCCTGGAACAAGGGAACCTACGAGCAGTACTTC. This rearrangement joins TRBV30 to TRBJ2-7; D not resolved. Germline V gene lookup returns CDR1 GTSNPN and CDR2 SVGIG (reference sequence). Trimming removed 4 bases at V and 2 bases at J, with 9 bases between. The CDR3 consists of 12 residues.

Comment on this clone: The sample holds other DNA sequences that translate to the same CDR3. The V gene is TRBV25-1, the J gene TRBJ1-1; the D is unclear. Germline values: CDR1 MGHDK, CDR2 SYGVNS. Trimming removed 7 bases at V and 1 base at J, with 4 bases between. CDR3 length equals 11 residues. CDR3 sequence reads: CASIRNTEAFF. The CDR3, as DNA: TGTGCCAGCATAAGGAACACTGAAGCTTTCTTT. Drawing the rest from reference TRBV25-1 and TRBJ1-1, the complete variable domain is EADIYQTPRYLVIGTGKKITLECSQTMGHDKMYWYQQDPGMELHLIHYSYGVNSTEKGDLSSESTVSRIRTEHFPLTLESARPSHTSQYLCASIRNTEAFFGQGTRLTVV.

The genes are TRBV6-1 and TRBJ2-7; D gene ambiguous. Germline loops: CDR1 MNHNS, CDR2 SASEGT. CDR3 size: 10 residues. Between the trimmed V and J ends, which lost 11 bases and 4 bases, there was a span of 9 bases. CDR3 region: CASESYEQYF. As DNA, the CDR3 is TGTGCCTCCGAGAGTTACGAGCAGTACTTC.

The chain is built from TRBV15 and TRBJ1-5; TRBD1 matches at 7 bases. V lost 3 bases to trimming and J lost 5 bases; unmatched junction nucleotides: 7. Per the germline V gene, CDR1 is LNHNV and CDR2 is YYDKDF (reference sequence). The CDR3 length is 15 residues. Written as DNA, the CDR3 is TGTGCCACCAGCAGCGATGGACAGGACTATCAGCCCCAGCATTTT. The encoded protein is CATSSDGQDYQPQHF.

The chain is built from TRBV19 and TRBJ2-7; 8 bases are a match to TRBD1. The J segment lost 4 bases and the V segment lost 9 bases, leaving 11 bases of the junction unmatched. Germline-derived CDR1 and CDR2 are LNHDA and SQIVND (reference sequence). CDR3 length equals 14 residues. This CDR3 is CASAAGGASYEQYF. CDR3 bases: TGTGCCAGCGCGGCAGGGGGCGCGAGTTACGAGCAGTACTTC.

The rearrangement joins TRBV28 to TRBJ2-7; 13 nucleotides align to TRBD2. CDR1 and CDR2 from the germline V gene are MDHEN and SYDVKM. V lost 7 bases and J lost 3; bases outside the gene matches: 18. The CDR3 runs 19 residues. DNA for the CDR3: TGTGCCAGCATTCCTCCGGGACTAGCGGGACCTAATAGGTACTACGAGCAGTACTTC. Amino acid sequence: CASIPPGLAGPNRYYEQYF. Based on the CDR3 plus reference TRBV28 and TRBJ2-7, the full variable domain is DVKVTQSSRYLVKRTGEKVFLECVQDMDHENMFWYRQDPGLGLRLIYFSYDVKMKEKGDIPEGYSVSREKKERFSLILESASTNQTSMYLCASIPPGLAGPNRYYEQYFGPGTRLTVT.

The V and J genes are TRBV4-2 and TRBJ1-4; 8 nucleotides match TRBD1. Germline V gene data show CDR1 as LGHNA and CDR2 as YNFKEQ. The V gene end was trimmed by 3 bases and the J gene end by 6 bases; junction bases not matched to a gene: 12. The CDR3 consists of 17 residues. The CDR3 here is CASSHLGQGRRDEKLFF. The CDR3 bases are TGTGCCAGCAGCCATTTAGGACAGGGAAGACGGGATGAAAAACTGTTTTTT.

The V call is TRBV29-1, the J call TRBJ2-1, with unresolved D. This CDR3 is built from 13 residues. V was trimmed by 4 bases and J by 0 bases, leaving 7 bases between them. Germline CDR1 reads SQVTM; CDR2 reads ANQGSEA. CDR3 loop: CSVAGFSYNEQFF. The CDR3 DNA reads as TGCAGCGTTGCGGGCTTCTCCTACAATGAGCAGTTCTTC.

This sequence joins TRBV11-3 and TRBJ2-1, with 11 bases fitting TRBD2. The J segment lost 7 bases and the V segment lost 5 bases, leaving 7 bases of the junction unmatched. CDR3 size: 15 residues. The germline gives CDR1 SGHNT, CDR2 YENEEA. The CDR3 nucleotides read TGTGCCAGCAGCCTAGTAGCGGGAGGGGGGAATGAGCAGTTCTTC. Encoded protein: CASSLVAGGGNEQFF.

The chain couples TRBV6-1 to TRBJ2-7; D possibly corresponds to TRBD2 (7 bases). CDR1 is MNHNS and CDR2 is SASEGT in the germline V gene. This CDR3 is 15 amino acids long. V dropped 10 bases and J dropped 3 bases, with 22 bases sitting between them. DNA for the CDR3: TGTGCCACCCGAGGGGGGGCCTCCACCCTCTACGAGCAGTACTTC. As protein: CATRGGASTLYEQYF.

The chain combines TRBV7-3 with TRBJ2-2, with D unresolved. The CDR3 length is 12 residues. Germline CDR1 and CDR2: SGHTA and FQGTGA. The V end was cut by 5 bases, the J end by 6 bases, with 7 bases between. In DNA form, the CDR3 reads TGTGCCAGCAGCCCTCGGGCCGGGGAGCTGTTTTTT. It is translated as CASSPRAGELFF. The variable domain in full, with the rest retrieved from reference TRBV7-3 and TRBJ2-2, is GAGVSQTPSNKVTEKGKYVELRCDPISGHTALYWYRQSLGQGPEFLIYFQGTGAADDSGLPNDRFFAVRPEGSVSTLKIQRTERGDSAVYLCASSPRAGELFFGEGSRLTVL.